This passage covers 18 T cell receptor beta chains from one sample sequenced in a study of multiple sclerosis patients with progressive multifocal leukoencephalopathy. Method: immunoSEQ multiplex PCR; TCRdb's copy keeps in-frame clones and lacks some. In the table there are roughly 34,000 clones, more than 75% of which are singletons. Indicated time point: time of PML onset. The sequences come from PBMCs, collected from a patient treated with natalizumab. The receptor source for this set is a human donor with progressive multifocal leukoencephalopathy.

This chain links TRBV19 with TRBJ1-5; 8 bases map to TRBD1. Trimming removed 3 bases from V and 1 base from J; junction bases left unmatched: 8. The germline gives CDR1 LNHDA, CDR2 SQIVND (reference sequence). The CDR3 runs to 17 residues. The chain's CDR3 is CASSINGQGRSNQPQHF. DNA of the CDR3: TGTGCCAGTAGTATTAACGGACAGGGACGAAGCAATCAGCCCCAGCATTTT. Complete variable domain (other parts from reference TRBV19 and TRBJ1-5): DGGITQSPKYLFRKEGQNVTLSCEQNLNHDAMYWYRQDPGQGLRLIYYSQIVNDFQKGDIAEGYSVSREKKESFPLTVTSAQKNPTAFYLCASSINGQGRSNQPQHFGDGTRLSIL.

This chain connects TRBV4-3 to TRBJ2-1; TRBD1 is a possible D gene (6 bases). V was shortened by 1 base and J by 2 bases, with 12 bases between the two germline ends. Germline V gene sequence: CDR1 LGHNA, CDR2 YSLEER. The CDR3 loop spans 16 amino acids. The CDR3 spells CASSQVWDTAYNEQFF. The CDR3 DNA reads TGCGCCAGCAGCCAAGTCTGGGACACCGCCTACAATGAGCAGTTCTTC.

The genes are TRBV7-2 and TRBJ2-1; tentative D call: TRBD2 (5 bases). The CDR3 length is 13 residues. Germline CDR1 is SGHTA and CDR2 is FQGNSA. Deletions cut 5 bases from V and 9 bases from J, with 14 bases between. The CDR3 loop is CASSPARGVEQFF. DNA for the CDR3: TGTGCCAGCAGCCCAGCCCGGGGAGTTGAGCAGTTCTTC.

The rearrangement links TRBV19 to TRBJ2-3, with TRBD2 matching 10 bases. V dropped 6 bases and J dropped 6; count of bases not matched to a gene: 12. This CDR3 is 16 amino acids long. CDR1 is LNHDA and CDR2 is SQIVND in the germline V gene (reference sequence). The CDR3 nucleotides are TGTGCCAGTAGCCACCTAGCGGGAGCGGTTTTGGATACGCAGTATTTT. This gives the protein CASSHLAGAVLDTQYF.

V usage is TRBV12-5 and J usage is TRBJ2-3, with TRBD2 matching 14 bases. The J segment lost 6 bases and the V segment lost 5 bases, leaving 4 bases of the junction unmatched. Germline CDR1 LGHNT, CDR2 FRNRAP. This CDR3 spans 15 amino acids. The CDR3 DNA reads TGTGCTAGTGGTCCTCGGACTAGCGGGAGGGATACGCAGTATTTT. Amino acid sequence: CASGPRTSGRDTQYF.

The sample holds a few counts of this clone. The chain recombines TRBV6-1 with TRBJ2-3, with D hard to call. Germline lookup yields CDR1 MNHNS and CDR2 SASEGT. V was trimmed by 2 bases and J by 8 bases, leaving 8 bases between them. CDR3 size: 12 residues. The CDR3 DNA sequence: TGTGCCAGCAGTGAACCAAGGGTTACGCAGTATTTT. Amino acids: CASSEPRVTQYF.

This clone appeared once. The rearrangement joins TRBV5-5 to TRBJ1-1, with D unresolved. V was clipped by 2 bases and J by 1 base, with 12 bases between them. The CDR3 has 15 amino acids. The germline V gene has CDR1 SGHKS and CDR2 YYEKEE (reference sequence). The CDR3 spells CASSFGGSRNTEAFF. The CDR3 DNA is TGTGCCAGCAGCTTTGGTGGCAGTCGGAACACTGAAGCTTTCTTT.

The J gene is TRBJ2-7, the V gene TRBV9; D is perhaps TRBD1 (6 bases). The CDR3 is 14 amino acids. The germline gives CDR1 SGDLS, CDR2 YYNGEE. V was shortened by 4 bases and J by 7 bases, with 18 bases between the two germline ends. The CDR3 DNA reads as TGTGCCAGCAGCTCAGGGGCAGGCGAACTTGAGCAGTACTTC. This sequence encodes CASSSGAGELEQYF.

The V gene is TRBV19, the J gene TRBJ1-5; 9 bases map to TRBD1. CDR3 size: 14 residues. Germline CDR1 LNHDA, CDR2 SQIVND (reference sequence). V lost 7 bases to trimming and J lost 5 bases; unmatched junction nucleotides: 6. The CDR3 loop reads CASTGQGRDQPQHF. The DNA of the CDR3 is TGTGCCAGTACCGGACAGGGGAGGGATCAGCCCCAGCATTTT.

The chain is built from TRBV5-4 and TRBJ2-7; TRBD2 matches 9 bases. From germline, CDR1 is SGHNT and CDR2 YYREEE (reference sequence). The CDR3 runs to 15 residues. V shed 4 bases and J 1 base; nucleotides not matched to a gene: 6. CDR3 loop: CASSGGLASSYEQYF. CDR3 coding DNA: TGTGCCAGCAGCGGAGGACTAGCGAGTTCCTACGAGCAGTACTTC.

The V gene is TRBV6-1, the J gene TRBJ1-5; weak D call: TRBD1 (5 bases). Germline lookup yields CDR1 MNHNS and CDR2 SASEGT. Trimming cost V 0 bases and J 5 bases, with 11 bases left between them. The CDR3 spans 15 residues. The CDR3 region has the DNA TGTGCCAGCAGTGAAGCTGGGGGTAAGGATCAGCCCCAGCATTTT. Amino acids: CASSEAGGKDQPQHF.

This clone was detected only a few times. The genes are TRBV5-6 and TRBJ1-3; D gene unclear. V was cut by 6 bases and J by 2 bases, with 12 bases left in between. The CDR3 consists of 14 residues. Germline-derived CDR1 and CDR2 are SGHDT and YYEEEE. The CDR3 sequence is CASNPKAPGNTIYF. CDR3 DNA: TGTGCCAGCAACCCGAAGGCCCCTGGAAACACCATATATTTT.

This sequence joins TRBV19 and TRBJ1-1; D perhaps matches TRBD1 (5 bases). Per the germline V gene, CDR1 is LNHDA and CDR2 is SQIVND (reference sequence). With 9 bases removed from V and 0 bases from J, the gap between germline ends came to 11 bases. This CDR3 spans 13 amino acids. CDR3 sequence: CASGWGLNTEAFF. As DNA, the CDR3 is TGTGCCAGCGGGTGGGGGTTGAACACTGAAGCTTTCTTT.

The genes are TRBV5-1 and TRBJ1-2; 9 bases are shared with TRBD1. The CDR3 consists of 14 residues. V lost 4 bases, J lost 4 bases, and 5 bases stayed unmatched. CDR1 is SGHRS and CDR2 is YFSETQ in the germline V gene. The CDR3 sequence: CASSAGQGGYGYTF. DNA for the CDR3: TGCGCCAGCAGCGCGGGACAGGGCGGCTATGGCTACACCTTC. Filled out from reference TRBV5-1 and TRBJ1-2, the complete variable domain reads KAGVTQTPRYLIKTRGQQVTLSCSPISGHRSVSWYQQTPGQGLQFLFEYFSETQRNKGNFPGRFSGRQFSNSRSEMNVSTLELGDSALYLCASSAGQGGYGYTFGSGTRLTVV.

The CDR3 reads CASSFGQASTEAFF. DNA for the CDR3: TGTGCCAGCAGCTTCGGGCAGGCGAGCACTGAAGCTTTCTTT. This sequence joins TRBV7-9 and TRBJ1-1; D is undetermined. Trimming removed 3 bases at V and 4 bases at J, with 12 bases between. CDR3 size: 14 residues. The germline CDR1 and CDR2 sequences are SEHNR and FQNEAQ (reference sequence).

The J gene is TRBJ1-3, the V gene TRBV15; 8 positions match TRBD1. The CDR3 length is 14 residues. Germline V gene sequence: CDR1 LNHNV, CDR2 YYDKDF (reference sequence). V lost 5 bases to trimming and J lost 8 bases; unmatched junction nucleotides: 8. The CDR3 DNA reads as TGTGCCACCAGCCTAGACAGGGGCGGGGACACCATATATTTT. It encodes CATSLDRGGDTIYF.

The rearrangement joins TRBV10-3 to TRBJ2-1; D remains unclear. The CDR3 covers 12 residues. Trimming took off 0 bases at V and 10 bases at J, with 7 bases between the two ends. From germline, CDR1 is ENHRY and CDR2 SYGVKD. The CDR3 here is CAISESGYEQFF. CDR3 nucleotides: TGTGCCATCAGTGAGTCTGGGTACGAGCAGTTCTTC.

V and J are TRBV6-6 and TRBJ2-1, with D possibly being TRBD1 or TRBD2 (5 bases each). This CDR3 has 16 residues. V lost 3 bases, J lost 1 base, and 13 bases lay in between. Germline V gives CDR1 MNHNY, CDR2 SVGAGI (reference sequence). The DNA of the CDR3 is TGTGCCAGCAGTTATCACGGGACGAAGTCCTACAATGAGCAGTTCTTC. It yields the protein CASSYHGTKSYNEQFF.